A single sample is the source of the 10 T cell receptor beta chains below, sequenced in a study of cytotoxic CD8 clonotypes in ibrutinib-treated CLL. Clones were read by immunoSEQ multiplex PCR, and TCRdb kept only the in-frame ones, dropping some. This table holds 24,000 or so clones, 55% to 85% found once. The source material was PBMCs, sampled after 12 months of ibrutinib treatment. These TCRs come from a human donor with chronic lymphocytic leukemia.

The chain links TRBV19 to TRBJ1-3, with D possibly matching TRBD1 (5 bases). CDR3 size: 18 residues. The V gene lost 5 bases and the J gene lost 0 bases, with 20 bases spanning the gap. In germline, CDR1 is LNHDA, CDR2 SQIVND (reference sequence). The CDR3 loop reads CASSSLPGRPVSGNTIYF. The CDR3 coding sequence is TGTGCCAGTAGTTCCTTACCGGGACGGCCAGTCTCTGGAAACACCATATATTTT. The whole variable domain, filled in from reference TRBV19 and TRBJ1-3, reads DGGITQSPKYLFRKEGQNVTLSCEQNLNHDAMYWYRQDPGQGLRLIYYSQIVNDFQKGDIAEGYSVSREKKESFPLTVTSAQKNPTAFYLCASSSLPGRPVSGNTIYFGEGSWLTVV.

V gene TRBV19 combines with J gene TRBJ1-4; a weak D match, TRBD1 (5 bases). The CDR3 is 15 amino acids. The ends were cut back, 3 bases at V and 7 bases at J, with 15 bases in the middle. The V gene's germline CDR1 is LNHDA and CDR2 SQIVND (reference sequence). The CDR3 sequence: CASSIPGTRSEKLFF. The DNA of the CDR3 is TGTGCCAGTAGTATCCCCGGGACGAGGAGTGAAAAACTGTTTTTT.

This clone was observed once. Other DNA sequences within the sample encode an identical CDR3. The chain uses TRBV12-5 and TRBJ1-2; D is undetermined. The CDR3 length is 12 residues. V gave up 3 bases and J gave up 1 base, with 3 bases separating them. Germline CDR1 is LGHNT and CDR2 is FRNRAP. The CDR3 protein is CASGFSNYGYTF. As DNA, the CDR3 is TGTGCTAGTGGTTTTAGTAACTATGGCTACACCTTC.

The chain uses TRBV11-3 and TRBJ1-5; no definite D call. The CDR3 has 16 residues. Trimming cost V 6 bases and J 5 bases, with 20 bases left between them. CDR1 is SGHNT and CDR2 is YENEEA in the germline V gene. CDR3 sequence: CASRVVCLVLHQPQHF. The DNA for the CDR3 is TGTGCCAGCAGAGTAGTTTGTTTGGTGCTTCATCAGCCCCAGCATTTT.

V and J are TRBV6-6 and TRBJ2-2, with D maybe TRBD1 (5 bases). The germline gives CDR1 MNHNY, CDR2 SVGAGI (reference sequence). Trimming shortened V by 4 bases and J by 3 bases, and 15 bases separated the two germline ends. This CDR3 contains 16 residues. In DNA form, the CDR3 reads TGTGCCAGCAGTTGGCGGACGACAGCTTACACCGGGGAGCTGTTTTTT. Encoded protein: CASSWRTTAYTGELFF.

The table lists this clone with a few counts. The CDR3 bases are TGTGCCAGCACCCTCGGAGCGGGGGCGAACACCATATATTTT. Translated: CASTLGAGANTIYF. The rearrangement links TRBV7-2 to TRBJ1-3; TRBD1 is a possible D gene (6 bases). CDR3 size: 14 residues. V lost 7 bases and J lost 7, with 17 bases in between. CDR1 SGHTA and CDR2 FQGNSA come from the germline V gene.

This chain connects TRBV7-8 to TRBJ2-2; 7 bases align to TRBD1. The trim removed 2 bases at V and 2 bases at J, leaving 11 bases unmatched. Germline V gene lookup returns CDR1 SGHVS and CDR2 FQNEAQ. The CDR3 runs to 18 residues. CDR3 nucleotide sequence: TGTGCCAGCAGCTTAAGTCAACGGGGACAGCTTAACACCGGGGAGCTGTTTTTT. As protein: CASSLSQRGQLNTGELFF.

The chain uses TRBV19 and TRBJ1-5; 7 bases map to TRBD1. Germline V CDR1 and CDR2: LNHDA, SQIVND (reference sequence). CDR3 length: 15 amino acids. V shed 4 bases and J 4 bases; nucleotides not matched to a gene: 7. The CDR3 spells CASSTTGEPNQPQHF. The CDR3 DNA reads as TGTGCCAGTAGTACAACAGGGGAACCTAATCAGCCCCAGCATTTT.

The V and J genes are TRBV11-2 and TRBJ2-7, with 9 bases aligning to TRBD1. The CDR3 is 15 residues long. The V and J ends lost 5 bases and 1 base, in that order; junction bases with no gene match: 6. Germline CDR1 is SGHAT and CDR2 is FQNNGV. This CDR3 reads CASSPDRGRSYEQYF. The CDR3 coding sequence is TGTGCCAGCAGCCCGGACAGGGGCCGTTCCTACGAGCAGTACTTC.

The rearrangement joins TRBV6-5 to TRBJ2-7, with 7 bases lining up with TRBD2. Germline assignment: CDR1 MNHEY and CDR2 SVGAGI. The CDR3 is made up of 14 amino acids. The ends lost 5 bases at V and 2 bases at J; junction bases unmatched: 6. CDR3 sequence reads: CASSPRGTPYEQYF. CDR3 nucleotide sequence: TGTGCCAGCAGTCCGCGGGGGACCCCCTACGAGCAGTACTTC.